The present entry profiles one TCR beta chain with its context. Its antigen is unknown. In chemo-refractory metastatic non-small-cell lung cancer, patients got ipilimumab CTLA-4 blockade together with focal radiation. The entry originates in a study of radiotherapy plus CTLA-4 blockade in lung cancer. Overall study: There were objective responses in 18% of patients, and over 30% had disease control. Overall study findings and caveats: With interferon-beta, early dynamics of blood T cell clones were reported to best predict response. TCR clones originating in tumors grew in number in blood after radiotherapy plus ipilimumab.

TCRdb's table, derived via immunoSEQ multiplex PCR, lists solely in-frame clones and lacks some. Of tens of thousands of clones in the sample, about three quarters were seen once. The CDR3 spans 16 residues. Trimming took off 1 base at V and 1 base at J, with 13 bases between the two ends. Germline loops: CDR1 KGHSH, CDR2 LQKENI. V is TRBV18 and J is TRBJ2-5; D unresolved. The sample in question was peripheral blood, obtained from a patient treated with radiotherapy plus ipilimumab. This receptor was taken from a human donor with non-small cell lung cancer who had a complete response to radiotherapy plus ipilimumab. The CDR3 bases are TGTGCCAGCTCACCACTTGACATCTACTTCCAAGAGACCCAGTACTTC. This codes for CASSPLDIYFQETQYF.